A single T cell receptor (beta chain) is shown here with its context. CDR1 and CDR2 (germline): SGHTS, YDEGEE. The CDR3 is made up of 18 amino acids. Trimming cost V 4 bases and J 3 bases; bases outside gene matches: 12. Profiling relied on immunoSEQ multiplex PCR, and the TCRdb table lists in-frame clones only, not all of them. The table has about 280,000 clones, about nine tenths seen once. The data stem from a study of blood T cell repertoires in COVID-19. The receptor's source is a man aged 40-49 years with active or convalescent COVID-19. Sequencing was performed on peripheral blood. V and J are TRBV5-8 and TRBJ1-5; 11 bases are shared with TRBD1. The CDR3 DNA reads as TGTGCCAGCAGCCTCCGGACAGGGGGCGAATGGTACAATCAGCCCCAGCATTTT. Its translation: CASSLRTGGEWYNQPQHF.